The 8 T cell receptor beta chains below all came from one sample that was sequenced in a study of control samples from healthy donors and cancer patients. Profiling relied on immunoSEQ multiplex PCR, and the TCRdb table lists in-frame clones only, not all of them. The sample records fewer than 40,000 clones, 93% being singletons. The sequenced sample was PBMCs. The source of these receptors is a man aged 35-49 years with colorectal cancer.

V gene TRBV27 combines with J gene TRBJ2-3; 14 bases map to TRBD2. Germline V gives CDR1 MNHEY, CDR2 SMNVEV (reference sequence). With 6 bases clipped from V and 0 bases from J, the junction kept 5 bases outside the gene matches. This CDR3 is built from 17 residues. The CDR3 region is CASRRGTSGGSTDTQYF. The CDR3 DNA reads TGTGCCAGCAGGAGGGGGACTAGCGGGGGTAGCACAGATACGCAGTATTTT.

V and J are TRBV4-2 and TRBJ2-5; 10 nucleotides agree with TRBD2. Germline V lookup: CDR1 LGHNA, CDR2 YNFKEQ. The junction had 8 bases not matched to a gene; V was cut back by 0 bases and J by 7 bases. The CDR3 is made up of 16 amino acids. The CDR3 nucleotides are TGTGCCAGCAGCCAAGATCCGGGACTAGCGACTGGGACCCAGTACTTC. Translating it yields CASSQDPGLATGTQYF.

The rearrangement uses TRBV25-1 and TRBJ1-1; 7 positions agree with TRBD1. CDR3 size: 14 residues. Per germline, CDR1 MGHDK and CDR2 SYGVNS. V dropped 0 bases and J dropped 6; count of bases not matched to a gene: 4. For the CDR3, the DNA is TGTGCCAGCAGTGAATACCAAGGGACAGCTGAAGCTTTCTTT. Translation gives CASSEYQGTAEAFF.

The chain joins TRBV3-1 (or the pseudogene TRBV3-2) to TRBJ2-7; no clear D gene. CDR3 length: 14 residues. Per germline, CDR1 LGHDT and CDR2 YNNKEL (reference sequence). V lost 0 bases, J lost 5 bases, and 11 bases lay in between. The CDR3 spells CASSQDQIVDEQYF. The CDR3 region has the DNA TGTGCCAGCAGCCAAGATCAAATAGTAGACGAGCAGTACTTC.

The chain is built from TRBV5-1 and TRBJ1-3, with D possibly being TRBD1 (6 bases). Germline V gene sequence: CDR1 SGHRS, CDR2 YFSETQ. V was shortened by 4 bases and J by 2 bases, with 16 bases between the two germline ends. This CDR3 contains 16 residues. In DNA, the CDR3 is TGCGCCAGCAGCCTCAACCAAGGACAGCCTGGAAACACCATATATTTT. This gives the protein CASSLNQGQPGNTIYF.

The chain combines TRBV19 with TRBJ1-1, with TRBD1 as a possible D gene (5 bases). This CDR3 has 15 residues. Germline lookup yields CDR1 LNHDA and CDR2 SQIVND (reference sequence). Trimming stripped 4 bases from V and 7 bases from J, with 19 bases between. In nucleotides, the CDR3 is TGTGCCAGTAGTAGTCCCGGGACGGGGCACGGTGAAGCTTTCTTT. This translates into CASSSPGTGHGEAFF.

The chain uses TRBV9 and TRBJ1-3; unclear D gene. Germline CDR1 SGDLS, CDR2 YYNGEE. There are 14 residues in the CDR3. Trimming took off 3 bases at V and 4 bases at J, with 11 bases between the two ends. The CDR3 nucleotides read TGTGCCAGCAGCGAGAGGTCGGGAGGAAACACCATATATTTT. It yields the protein CASSERSGGNTIYF. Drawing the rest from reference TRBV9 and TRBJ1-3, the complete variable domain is DSGVTQTPKHLITATGQRVTLRCSPRSGDLSVYWYQQSLDQGLQFLIQYYNGEERAKGNILERFSAQQFPDLHSELNLSSLELGDSALYFCASSERSGGNTIYFGEGSWLTVV.

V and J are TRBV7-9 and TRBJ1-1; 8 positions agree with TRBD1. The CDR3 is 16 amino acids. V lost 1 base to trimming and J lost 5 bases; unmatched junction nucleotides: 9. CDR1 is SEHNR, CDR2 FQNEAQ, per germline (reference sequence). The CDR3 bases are TGTGCCAGCAGCTTAGACAGGGGGGCCCTGTGGACTGAAGCTTTCTTT. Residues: CASSLDRGALWTEAFF.